These 4 T cell receptor beta chains were all obtained from the same sample, sequenced in a study of blood T cell repertoires in COVID-19. Using immunoSEQ multiplex PCR, the repertoire was profiled, and TCRdb retains in-frame clones only, with some absent. This table has approximately 300,000 clones, over 80% appearing once. The sequenced material came from peripheral blood. Receptor source: a woman aged 45-65 years with COVID-19, enrolled during active disease.

A single count supports this clone. J is TRBJ2-7 and V is TRBV6-5; TRBD2 matches at 7 bases. V lost 5 bases and J lost 5; bases outside the gene matches: 9. The CDR3 runs to 14 residues. CDR1 is MNHEY and CDR2 is SVGAGI in the germline V gene. Here the CDR3 DNA reads TGTGCCAGCAGTCCGGGACTACCCTCGGACGAGCAGTACTTC. This encodes CASSPGLPSDEQYF.

The chain joins TRBV4-2 to TRBJ2-5, with 7 nucleotides matching TRBD1. There are 15 residues in the CDR3. The ends lost 1 base at V and 5 bases at J; junction bases unmatched: 7. In germline, CDR1 is LGHNA, CDR2 YNFKEQ. The CDR3 DNA reads as TGTGCCAGCAGCCAAGCGGAAGGGGGCGCGGAGACCCAGTACTTC. Translating gives CASSQAEGGAETQYF.

J is TRBJ1-4 and V is TRBV4-1; no reliable D call. V shed 3 bases and J shed 11 bases, with 7 bases lying between them. CDR3 length: 11 amino acids. CDR1 and CDR2 (germline): MGHRA, YSYEKL. CDR3 amino acids: CASSQNAKLFF. The CDR3 bases are TGCGCCAGCAGCCAGAACGCGAAACTGTTTTTT.

The chain couples TRBV24-1 to TRBJ2-3; TRBD1 aligns across 10 bases. With 1 base clipped from V and 4 bases from J, the junction kept 4 bases outside the gene matches. This CDR3 comprises 16 residues. Germline CDR1 KGHDR, CDR2 SFDVKD. The CDR3 sequence: CATSDFATGGADTQYF. CDR3 DNA sequence: TGTGCCACCAGTGATTTTGCGACAGGGGGCGCAGATACGCAGTATTTT.